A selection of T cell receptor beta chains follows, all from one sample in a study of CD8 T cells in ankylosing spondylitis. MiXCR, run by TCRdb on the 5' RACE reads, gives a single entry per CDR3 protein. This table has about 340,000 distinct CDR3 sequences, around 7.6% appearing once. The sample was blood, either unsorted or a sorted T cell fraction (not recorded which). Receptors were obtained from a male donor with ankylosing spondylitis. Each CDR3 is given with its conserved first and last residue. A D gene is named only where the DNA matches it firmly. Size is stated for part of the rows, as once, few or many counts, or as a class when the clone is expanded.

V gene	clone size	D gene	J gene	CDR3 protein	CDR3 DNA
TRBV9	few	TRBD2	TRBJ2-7	CASSVEGTSSYEQYF	TGTGCCAGCAGCGTAGAAGGGACTAGCTCCTACGAGCAGTACTTC
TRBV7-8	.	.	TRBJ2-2	CASSFRGNTGELFF	TGTGCCAGCAGCTTTAGGGGAAACACCGGGGAGCTGTTTTTT
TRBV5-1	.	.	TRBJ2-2	CASSLDRIAGELFF	TGCGCCAGCAGCTTGGACCGAATCGCCGGGGAGCTGTTTTTT
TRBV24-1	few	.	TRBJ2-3	CATRSARSAPDTQYF	TGTGCCACCAGAAGTGCTCGTAGCGCCCCAGATACGCAGTATTTT
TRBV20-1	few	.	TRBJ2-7	CSAPFQFQDSNYEQYF	TGCAGTGCTCCATTCCAGTTCCAGGACAGTAACTACGAGCAGTACTTC
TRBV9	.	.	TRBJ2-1	CASSGRLGLGTHNEQFF	TGTGCCAGCAGCGGCAGGTTGGGTTTGGGGACACACAATGAGCAGTTCTTC
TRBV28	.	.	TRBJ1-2	CASSLGILRNYGYTF	TGTGCCAGCAGTTTAGGGATACTACGGAACTATGGCTACACCTTC
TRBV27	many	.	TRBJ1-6	CASSLSLSNSPLHF	TGTGCCAGCAGTTTATCACTGTCAAATTCACCCCTCCACTTT
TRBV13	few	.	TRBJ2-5	CASSLGGSGLFQETQYF	TGTGCCAGCAGCTTAGGAGGGAGCGGGCTATTTCAAGAGACCCAGTACTTC
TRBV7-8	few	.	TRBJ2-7	CASSLVIRGSYEQYF	TGTGCCAGCAGCTTAGTTATTAGGGGCTCCTACGAGCAGTACTTC
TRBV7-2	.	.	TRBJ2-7	CASSLEGGDPYEQYF	TGTGCCAGCAGCTTAGAAGGGGGGGATCCCTACGAGCAGTACTTC
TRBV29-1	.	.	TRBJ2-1	CSVRPDSLGGNEQFF	TGCAGCGTCCGACCCGACTCGCTCGGTGGGAATGAGCAGTTCTTC
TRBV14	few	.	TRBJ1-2	CASSQERGRGGGYTF	TGTGCCAGCAGCCAAGAACGCGGCAGGGGAGGAGGCTACACCTTC
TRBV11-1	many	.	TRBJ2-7	CASSLGGGVQGVAYEQYF	TGTGCCAGCAGCTTAGGCGGCGGGGTGCAGGGAGTCGCCTACGAGCAGTACTTC
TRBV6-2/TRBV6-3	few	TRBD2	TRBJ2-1	CASRQGLAGGPGFDEQFF	TGTGCCAGCAGGCAAGGACTAGCGGGAGGCCCAGGTTTCGATGAGCAGTTCTTC
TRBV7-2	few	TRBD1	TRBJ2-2	CASTSTGVTGELFF	TGTGCCAGCACTTCGACAGGGGTTACCGGGGAGCTGTTTTTT
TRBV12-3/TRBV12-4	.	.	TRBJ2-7	CASSPRFPPYEQYF	TGTGCCAGCAGTCCCCGTTTTCCGCCCTACGAGCAGTACTTC
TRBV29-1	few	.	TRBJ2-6	CSVVLWGPGANVLTF	TGCAGCGTAGTCCTATGGGGGCCTGGGGCCAACGTCCTGACTTTC
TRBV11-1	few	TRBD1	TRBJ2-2	CASSFYRGWNTGELFF	TGTGCCAGCAGCTTCTACAGGGGCTGGAACACCGGGGAGCTGTTTTTT
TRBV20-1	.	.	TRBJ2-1	CSARRRASSYNEQFF	TGCAGTGCTAGAAGGCGGGCCAGCTCCTACAATGAGCAGTTCTTC
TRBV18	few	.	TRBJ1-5	CASSPTRGLQPQHF	TGTGCCAGCTCACCAACAAGAGGACTTCAGCCCCAGCATTTT
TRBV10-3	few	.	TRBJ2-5	CAISASPGQETQYF	TGTGCCATCAGTGCCAGCCCAGGCCAAGAGACCCAGTACTTC
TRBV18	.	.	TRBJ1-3	CASSPPFQSGNTIYF	TGTGCCAGCTCACCACCGTTCCAGTCTGGAAACACCATATATTTT
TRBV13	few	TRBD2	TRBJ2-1	CASSHTSGRGNEQFF	TGTGCCAGCAGCCATACTAGCGGGAGGGGCAATGAGCAGTTCTTC
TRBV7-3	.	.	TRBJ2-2	CASSLTPGPNTGELFF	TGTGCCAGCAGCTTAACTCCCGGACCGAACACCGGGGAGCTGTTTTTT
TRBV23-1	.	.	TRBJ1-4	CASTGGVMKNCFF	.
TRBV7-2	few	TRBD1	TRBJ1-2	CASSFATGFSGYTF	TGTGCCAGCAGCTTTGCGACAGGGTTTAGCGGCTACACCTTC
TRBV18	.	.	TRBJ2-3	CASSPNPSTDTQYF	TGTGCCAGCTCACCAAATCCTAGCACAGATACGCAGTATTTT
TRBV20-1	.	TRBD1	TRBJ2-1	CSAPKWGQGDNEQFF	TGCAGTGCACCCAAGTGGGGACAGGGCGACAATGAGCAGTTCTTC
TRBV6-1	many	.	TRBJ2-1	CASGPAQGNEQFF	TGTGCCAGCGGGCCAGCCCAGGGAAATGAGCAGTTCTTC
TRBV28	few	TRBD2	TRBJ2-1	CASSLPPVRGEDNEQFF	TGTGCCAGCAGTTTACCCCCCGTCCGGGGGGAAGACAATGAGCAGTTCTTC
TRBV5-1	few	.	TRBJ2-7	CASSIGQLAGIYEQYF	TGCGCCAGCAGCATCGGACAGCTCGCTGGAATTTACGAGCAGTACTTC
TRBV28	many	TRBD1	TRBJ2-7	CASSSSWTGHYEQYF	TGTGCCAGCAGTTCTTCCTGGACAGGCCACTACGAGCAGTACTTC
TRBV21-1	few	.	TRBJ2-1	CASSSPDYHSYNEQFF	TGTGCCAGCAGCTCCCCCGACTACCACTCCTACAATGAGCAGTTCTTC
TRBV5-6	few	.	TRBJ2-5	CASSLESGGTQYF	TGTGCCAGCAGCTTGGAATCCGGGGGGACCCAGTACTTC
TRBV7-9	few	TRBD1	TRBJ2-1	CASSPDRGFNEQFF	TGTGCCAGCAGCCCCGACAGGGGCTTCAATGAGCAGTTCTTC
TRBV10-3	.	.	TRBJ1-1	CAIGTGQMNTEAFF	TGTGCCATCGGAACGGGACAAATGAACACTGAAGCTTTCTTT
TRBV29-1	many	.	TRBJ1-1	CSVVWPVNTEAFF	TGCAGCGTTGTTTGGCCGGTGAACACTGAAGCTTTCTTT
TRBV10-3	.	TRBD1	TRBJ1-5	CAAARQGGNQPQHF	TGTGCCGCAGCCCGACAGGGAGGCAATCAGCCCCAGCATTTT
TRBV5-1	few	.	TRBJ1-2	CASGIQEAFYGYTF	TGCGCCAGCGGCATACAGGAGGCGTTTTATGGCTACACCTTC
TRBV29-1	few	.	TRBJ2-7	CSVEDVSGQPYEQYF	TGCAGCGTTGAAGATGTGTCGGGCCAACCCTACGAGCAGTACTTC
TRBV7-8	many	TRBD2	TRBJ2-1	CASSSDPGGLAGYNEQFF	TGTGCCAGCAGCTCGGACCCCGGGGGACTAGCGGGGTACAATGAGCAGTTCTTC
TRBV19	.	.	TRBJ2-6	CASSIGTFSGANVLTF	TGTGCCAGTAGTATAGGTACTTTCTCTGGGGCCAACGTCCTGACTTTC
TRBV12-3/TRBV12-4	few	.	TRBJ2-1	CASASLATISSNEQFF	TGTGCCAGCGCCTCGCTAGCTACCATCAGTAGCAATGAGCAGTTCTTC
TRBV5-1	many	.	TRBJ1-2	CASSTRQAGTYGYTF	TGCGCCAGCAGCACGAGACAGGCTGGAACCTATGGCTACACCTTC
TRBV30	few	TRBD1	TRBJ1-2	CAWRTPGQEFYGYTF	TGTGCCTGGAGGACCCCGGGACAGGAGTTCTATGGCTACACCTTC
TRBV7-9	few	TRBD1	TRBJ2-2	CASRHRGQNTGELFF	TGTGCCAGCAGACACAGGGGGCAGAACACCGGGGAGCTGTTTTTT
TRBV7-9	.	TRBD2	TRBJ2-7	CASSLISGRAYEQYF	TGTGCCAGCAGCTTAATAAGCGGGAGGGCCTATGAGCAGTACTTC
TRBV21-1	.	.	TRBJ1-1	CASSKPVLCADAVTEAFF	TGTGCCAGCAGCAAACCTGTCCTCTGTGCGGACGCGGTTACTGAAGCTTTCTTT
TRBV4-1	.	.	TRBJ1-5	CASSQVRDGNQPQHF	TGCGCCAGCAGCCAAGTCAGGGATGGCAATCAGCCCCAGCATTTT
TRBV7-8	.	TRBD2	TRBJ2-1	CASSLLVAGEVSYNEQFF	TGTGCCAGCAGCTTATTGGTTGCGGGAGAGGTCTCCTACAATGAGCAGTTCTTC
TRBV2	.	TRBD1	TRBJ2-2	CASRPLTGDTVELFF	TGTGCCAGCAGGCCCCTAACAGGGGACACCGTGGAGCTGTTTTTT
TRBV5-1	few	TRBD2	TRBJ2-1	CASSLAGTSGRFHEQFF	TGCGCCAGCAGCTTGGCCGGGACTAGCGGGAGGTTCCATGAGCAGTTCTTC
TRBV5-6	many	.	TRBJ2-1	CASSPPGSGGNEQFF	TGTGCCAGCAGCCCCCCCGGCTCCGGGGGAAATGAGCAGTTCTTC